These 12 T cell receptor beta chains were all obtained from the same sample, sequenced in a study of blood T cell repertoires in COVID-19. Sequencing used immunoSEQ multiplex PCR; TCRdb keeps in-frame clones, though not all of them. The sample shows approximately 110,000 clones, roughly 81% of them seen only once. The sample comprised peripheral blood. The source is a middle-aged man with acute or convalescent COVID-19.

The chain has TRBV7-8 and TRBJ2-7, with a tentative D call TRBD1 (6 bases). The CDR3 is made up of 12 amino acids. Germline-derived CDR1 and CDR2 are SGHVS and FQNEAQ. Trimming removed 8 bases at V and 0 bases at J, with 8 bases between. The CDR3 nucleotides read TGTGCCAGCCGGGACAACTCCTACGAGCAGTACTTC. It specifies CASRDNSYEQYF.

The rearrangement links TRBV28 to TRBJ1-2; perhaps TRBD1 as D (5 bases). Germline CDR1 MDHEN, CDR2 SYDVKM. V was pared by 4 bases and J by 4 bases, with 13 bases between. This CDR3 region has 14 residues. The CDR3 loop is CASSSGGRSYGYTF. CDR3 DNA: TGTGCCAGCAGTTCGGGGGGGAGAAGCTATGGCTACACCTTC.

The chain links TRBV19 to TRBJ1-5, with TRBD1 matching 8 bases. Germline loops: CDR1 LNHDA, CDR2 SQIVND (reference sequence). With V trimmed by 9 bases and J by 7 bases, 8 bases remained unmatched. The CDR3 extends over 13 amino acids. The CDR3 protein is CASRGQVGQPQHF. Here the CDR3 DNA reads TGTGCCAGCAGGGGGCAGGTCGGCCAGCCCCAGCATTTT.

The CDR3 DNA reads as TGTGCCTGGTCTACCAGGTTGAGGGGGGAGCAGTACTTC. This codes for CAWSTRLRGEQYF. This chain joins TRBV30 and TRBJ2-7; perhaps TRBD1 as D (6 bases). V was trimmed by 5 bases and J by 7 bases, leaving 18 bases between them. The CDR3 covers 13 residues. Germline V gene lookup returns CDR1 GTSNPN and CDR2 SVGIG (reference sequence).

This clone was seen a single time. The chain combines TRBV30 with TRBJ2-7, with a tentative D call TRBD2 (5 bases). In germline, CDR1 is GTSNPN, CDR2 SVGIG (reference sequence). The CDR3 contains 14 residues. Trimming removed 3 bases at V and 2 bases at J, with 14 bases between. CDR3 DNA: TGTGCCTGGAGCTTGTCCCGGACTGCCTACGAGCAGTACTTC. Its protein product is CAWSLSRTAYEQYF.

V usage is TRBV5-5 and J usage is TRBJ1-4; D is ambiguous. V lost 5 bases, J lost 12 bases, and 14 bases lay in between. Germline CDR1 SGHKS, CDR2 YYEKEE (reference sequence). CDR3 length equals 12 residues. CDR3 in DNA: TGTGCCAGCAGTGGGAGGGATGGTGAACTGTTTTTT. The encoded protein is CASSGRDGELFF.

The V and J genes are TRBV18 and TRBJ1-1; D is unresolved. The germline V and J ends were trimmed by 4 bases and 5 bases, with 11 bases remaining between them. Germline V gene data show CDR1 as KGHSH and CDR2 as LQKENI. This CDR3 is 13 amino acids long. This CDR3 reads CASSQLEGTEAFF. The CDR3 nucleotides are TGTGCCAGCTCACAACTGGAGGGAACTGAAGCTTTCTTT.

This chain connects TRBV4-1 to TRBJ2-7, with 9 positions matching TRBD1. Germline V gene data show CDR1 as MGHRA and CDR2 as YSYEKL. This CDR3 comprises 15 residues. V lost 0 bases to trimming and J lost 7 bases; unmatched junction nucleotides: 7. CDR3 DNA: TGCGCCAGCAGCCAAGATCCGGGACAGGGCCGGGAGCAGTACTTC. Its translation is CASSQDPGQGREQYF.

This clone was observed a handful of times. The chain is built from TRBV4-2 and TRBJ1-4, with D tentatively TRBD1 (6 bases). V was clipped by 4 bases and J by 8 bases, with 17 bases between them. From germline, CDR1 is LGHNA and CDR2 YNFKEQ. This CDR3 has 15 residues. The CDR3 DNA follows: TGTGCCAGCAGCCCCCTCGGCAGGGGAGAAGAAAAACTGTTTTTT. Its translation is CASSPLGRGEEKLFF.

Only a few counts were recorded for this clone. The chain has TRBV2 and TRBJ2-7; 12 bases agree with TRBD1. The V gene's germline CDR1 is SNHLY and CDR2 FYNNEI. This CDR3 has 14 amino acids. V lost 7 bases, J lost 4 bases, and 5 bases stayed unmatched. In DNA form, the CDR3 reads TGTGCCAGCAACCTGGGACAGGGGGCTTACGAGCAGTACTTC. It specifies CASNLGQGAYEQYF.

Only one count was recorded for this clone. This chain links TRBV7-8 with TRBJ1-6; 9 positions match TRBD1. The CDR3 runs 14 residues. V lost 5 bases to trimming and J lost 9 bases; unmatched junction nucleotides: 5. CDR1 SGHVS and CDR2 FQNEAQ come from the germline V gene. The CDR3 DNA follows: TGTGCCAGCAGCGTCGGACAGGGGACTTCACCCCTCCACTTT. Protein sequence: CASSVGQGTSPLHF.

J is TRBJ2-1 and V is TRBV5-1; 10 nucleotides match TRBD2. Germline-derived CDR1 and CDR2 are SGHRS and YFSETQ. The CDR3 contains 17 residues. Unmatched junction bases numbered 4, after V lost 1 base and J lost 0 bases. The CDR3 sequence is CASSLYSGRSSYNEQFF. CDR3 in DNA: TGCGCCAGCAGCTTGTATAGCGGGAGGAGCTCCTACAATGAGCAGTTCTTC.